These 3 T cell receptor beta chains were sequenced from one sample in a study of shared clonotypes between healthy human individuals. Sequencing was performed with immunoSEQ multiplex PCR; in TCRdb, only in-frame clones are kept and a portion is missing. The sample records some 240,000 clones, 50% to 80% being singletons. The sequencing input was memory CD4+ T cells sorted from blood. Indicated subset: CD45RA-negative fraction. The receptors stem from a man aged 25 to 40 in good health.

Notes on this clone: Other nucleotide sequences in the sample specify the same CDR3. The chain couples TRBV5-1 to TRBJ2-2; D possibly corresponds to TRBD2 (6 bases). V was clipped by 3 bases and J by 0 bases, with 15 bases between them. The CDR3 is made up of 17 amino acids. Germline V gene data show CDR1 as SGHRS and CDR2 as YFSETQ. Here the CDR3 DNA reads TGCGCCAGCAGCTCCAATAGCGGAGGGTCGAACACCGGGGAGCTGTTTTTT. This codes for CASSSNSGGSNTGELFF.

This clone was detected only a few times. The chain combines TRBV5-4 with TRBJ2-7; 8 bases are shared with TRBD1. Trimming cost V 4 bases and J 5 bases; bases outside gene matches: 8. Germline V lookup: CDR1 SGHNT, CDR2 YYREEE (reference sequence). This CDR3 spans 14 amino acids. In DNA, the CDR3 is TGTGCCAGCAGCGGCACAGGGGGGCTCGACGAGCAGTACTTC. It encodes CASSGTGGLDEQYF.

Turning to this clone: In the same sample, other DNA sequences code for this CDR3. The J gene is TRBJ2-7, the V gene TRBV28; D not resolved. Germline CDR1 and CDR2: MDHEN and SYDVKM. V was pared by 2 bases and J by 2 bases, with 4 bases between. The CDR3 spans 12 residues. CDR3 sequence (DNA): TGTGCCAGCAGTTTAGGGACCTACGAGCAGTACTTC. Protein sequence: CASSLGTYEQYF.